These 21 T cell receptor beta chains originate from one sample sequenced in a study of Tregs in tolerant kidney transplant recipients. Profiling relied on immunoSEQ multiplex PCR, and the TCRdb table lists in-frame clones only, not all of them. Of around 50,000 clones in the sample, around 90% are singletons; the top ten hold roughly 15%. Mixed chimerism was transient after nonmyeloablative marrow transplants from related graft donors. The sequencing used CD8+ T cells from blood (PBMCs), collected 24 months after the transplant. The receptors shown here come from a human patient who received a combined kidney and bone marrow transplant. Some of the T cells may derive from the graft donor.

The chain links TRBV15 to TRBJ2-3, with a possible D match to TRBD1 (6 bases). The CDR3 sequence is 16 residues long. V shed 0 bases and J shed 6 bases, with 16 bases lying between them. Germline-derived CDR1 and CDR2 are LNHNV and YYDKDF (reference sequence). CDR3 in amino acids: CATSRDGAGVEDTQYF. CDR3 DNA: TGTGCCACCAGCAGAGATGGGGCAGGGGTCGAGGATACGCAGTATTTT.

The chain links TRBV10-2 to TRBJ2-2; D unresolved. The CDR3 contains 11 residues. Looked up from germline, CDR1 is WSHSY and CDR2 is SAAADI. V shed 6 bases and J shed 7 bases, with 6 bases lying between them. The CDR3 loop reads CASSQFGELFF. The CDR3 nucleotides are TGCGCCAGCAGCCAGTTCGGGGAGCTGTTTTTT.

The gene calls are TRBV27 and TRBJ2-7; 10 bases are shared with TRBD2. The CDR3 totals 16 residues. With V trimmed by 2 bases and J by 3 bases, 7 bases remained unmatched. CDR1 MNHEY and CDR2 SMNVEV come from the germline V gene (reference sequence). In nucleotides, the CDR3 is TGTGCCAGCAGTTTAGGGCCTAGCGGGGGAAACTACGAGCAGTACTTC. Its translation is CASSLGPSGGNYEQYF.

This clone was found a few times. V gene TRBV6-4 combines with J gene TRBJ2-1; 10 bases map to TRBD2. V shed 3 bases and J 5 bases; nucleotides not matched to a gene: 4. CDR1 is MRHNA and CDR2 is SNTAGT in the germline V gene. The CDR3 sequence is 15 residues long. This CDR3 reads CASSDGLAGDNEQFF. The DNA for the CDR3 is TGTGCCAGCAGTGATGGCCTAGCGGGAGACAATGAGCAGTTCTTC.

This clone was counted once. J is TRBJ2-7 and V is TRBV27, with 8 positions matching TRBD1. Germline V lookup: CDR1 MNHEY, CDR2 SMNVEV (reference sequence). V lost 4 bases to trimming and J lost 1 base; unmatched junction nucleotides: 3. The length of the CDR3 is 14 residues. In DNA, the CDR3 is TGTGCCAGCAGTTGGACAGGGTTTTCCTACGAGCAGTACTTC. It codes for CASSWTGFSYEQYF.

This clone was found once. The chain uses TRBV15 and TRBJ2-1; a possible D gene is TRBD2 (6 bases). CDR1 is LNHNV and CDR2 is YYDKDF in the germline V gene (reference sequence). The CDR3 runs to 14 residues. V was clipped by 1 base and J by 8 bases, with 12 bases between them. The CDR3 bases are TGTGCCACCAGCAGAGCTGGGGGGAGCGATGAGCAGTTCTTC. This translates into CATSRAGGSDEQFF.

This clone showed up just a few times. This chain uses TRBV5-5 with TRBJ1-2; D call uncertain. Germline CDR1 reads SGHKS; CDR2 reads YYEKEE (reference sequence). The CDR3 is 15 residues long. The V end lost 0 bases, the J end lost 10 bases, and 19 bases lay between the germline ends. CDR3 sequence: CASSLDLGGFIAYTF. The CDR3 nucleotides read TGTGCCAGCAGCTTGGATTTGGGAGGGTTTATCGCCTACACCTTC. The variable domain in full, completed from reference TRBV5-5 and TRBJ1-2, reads DAGVTQSPTHLIKTRGQQVTLRCSPISGHKSVSWYQQVLGQGPQFIFQYYEKEERGRGNFPDRFSARQFPNYSSELNVNALLLGDSALYLCASSLDLGGFIAYTFGSGTRLTVV.

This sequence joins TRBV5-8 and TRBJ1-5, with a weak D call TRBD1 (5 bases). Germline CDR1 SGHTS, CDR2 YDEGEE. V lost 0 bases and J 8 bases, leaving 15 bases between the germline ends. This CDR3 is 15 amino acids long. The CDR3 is CASSLGGDSFEPQHF. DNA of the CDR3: TGTGCCAGCAGCTTGGGAGGGGACTCTTTCGAGCCCCAGCATTTT.

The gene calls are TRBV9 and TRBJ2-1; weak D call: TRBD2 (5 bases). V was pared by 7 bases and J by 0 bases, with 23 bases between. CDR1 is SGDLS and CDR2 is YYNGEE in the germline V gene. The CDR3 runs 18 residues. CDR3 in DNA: TGTGCCAGCGGTAGAGGAGGTCTACCACATTTCTCCTACAATGAGCAGTTCTTC. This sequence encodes CASGRGGLPHFSYNEQFF. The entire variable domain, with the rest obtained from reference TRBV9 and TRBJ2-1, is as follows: DSGVTQTPKHLITATGQRVTLRCSPRSGDLSVYWYQQSLDQGLQFLIQYYNGEERAKGNILERFSAQQFPDLHSELNLSSLELGDSALYFCASGRGGLPHFSYNEQFFGPGTRLTVL.

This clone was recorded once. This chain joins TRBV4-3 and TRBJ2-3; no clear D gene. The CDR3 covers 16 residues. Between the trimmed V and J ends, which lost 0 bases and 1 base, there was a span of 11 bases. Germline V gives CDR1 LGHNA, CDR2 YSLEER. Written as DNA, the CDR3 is TGCGCCAGCAGCCAAGATCTAGACTCTCGCACAGATACGCAGTATTTT. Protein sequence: CASSQDLDSRTDTQYF.

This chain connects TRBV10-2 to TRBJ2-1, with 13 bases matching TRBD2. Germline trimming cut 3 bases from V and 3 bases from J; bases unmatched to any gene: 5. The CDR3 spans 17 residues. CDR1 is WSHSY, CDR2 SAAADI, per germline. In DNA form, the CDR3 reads TGCGCCAGCAGTGAATCACGACTAGCGGGAGGCTACAATGAGCAGTTCTTC. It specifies CASSESRLAGGYNEQFF.

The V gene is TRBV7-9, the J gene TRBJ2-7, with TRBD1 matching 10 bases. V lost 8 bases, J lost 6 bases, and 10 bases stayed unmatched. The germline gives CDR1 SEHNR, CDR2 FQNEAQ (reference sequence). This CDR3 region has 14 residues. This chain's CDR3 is CASGWTGGISEQYF. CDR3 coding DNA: TGTGCCAGCGGCTGGACAGGGGGTATATCCGAGCAGTACTTC.

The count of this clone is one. The CDR3 sequence is CASMETSGDYEQYF. For the CDR3, the DNA is TGTGCCAGCATGGAGACTAGCGGAGACTACGAGCAGTACTTC. The gene calls are TRBV28 and TRBJ2-7; 9 bases match TRBD2. Germline V gene sequence: CDR1 MDHEN, CDR2 SYDVKM. J gave up 3 bases and V 7 bases, and 7 bases lay outside the gene matches. CDR3 length: 14 amino acids.

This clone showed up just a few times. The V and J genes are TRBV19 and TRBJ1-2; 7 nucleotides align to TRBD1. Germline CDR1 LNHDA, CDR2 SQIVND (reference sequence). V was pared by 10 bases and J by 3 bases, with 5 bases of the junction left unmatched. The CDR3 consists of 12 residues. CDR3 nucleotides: TGTGCCACCGACAGGGAGGACTATGGCTACACCTTC. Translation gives CATDREDYGYTF. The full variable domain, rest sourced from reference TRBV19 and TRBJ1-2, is DGGITQSPKYLFRKEGQNVTLSCEQNLNHDAMYWYRQDPGQGLRLIYYSQIVNDFQKGDIAEGYSVSREKKESFPLTVTSAQKNPTAFYLCATDREDYGYTFGSGTRLTVV.

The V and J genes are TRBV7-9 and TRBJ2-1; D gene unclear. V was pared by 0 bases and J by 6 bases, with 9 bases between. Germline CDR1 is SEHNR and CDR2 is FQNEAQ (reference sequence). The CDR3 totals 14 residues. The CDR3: CASSLAMAPNEQFF. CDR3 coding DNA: TGTGCCAGCAGCTTAGCTATGGCTCCCAATGAGCAGTTCTTC.

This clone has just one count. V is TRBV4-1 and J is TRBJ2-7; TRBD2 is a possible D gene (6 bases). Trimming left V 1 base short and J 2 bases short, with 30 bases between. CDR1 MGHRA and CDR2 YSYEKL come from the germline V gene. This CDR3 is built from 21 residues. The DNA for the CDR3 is TGCGCCAGCAGCCAAGCTAGCGTAGACCAGGCAGAGGAATCTTGGCCCTACGAGCAGTACTTC. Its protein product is CASSQASVDQAEESWPYEQYF.

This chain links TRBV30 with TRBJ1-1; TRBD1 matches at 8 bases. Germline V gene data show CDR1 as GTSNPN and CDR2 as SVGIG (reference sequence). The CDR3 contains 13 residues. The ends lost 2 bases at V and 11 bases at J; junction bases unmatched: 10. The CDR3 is CAWSPRQGNSAFF. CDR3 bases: TGTGCCTGGAGTCCCCGACAGGGGAATAGTGCTTTCTTT.

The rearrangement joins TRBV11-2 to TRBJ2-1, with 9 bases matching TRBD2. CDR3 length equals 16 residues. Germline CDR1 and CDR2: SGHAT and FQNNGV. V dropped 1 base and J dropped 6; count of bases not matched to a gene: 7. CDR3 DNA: TGTGCCAGCAGCTTAGTTGCGGGAGGGACTTCCAATGAGCAGTTCTTC. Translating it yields CASSLVAGGTSNEQFF.

In nucleotides, the CDR3 is TGTGCCAGCAGCTTAGGCATAGGCACTAGCTCCCGATACTATGAGCAGTTCTTC. Its protein is CASSLGIGTSSRYYEQFF. The chain links TRBV11-2 to TRBJ2-1; the D gene is possibly TRBD2 (6 bases). Germline values: CDR1 SGHAT, CDR2 FQNNGV. Trimming removed 1 base from V and 8 bases from J, with 24 bases in between. The CDR3 is 18 residues long.

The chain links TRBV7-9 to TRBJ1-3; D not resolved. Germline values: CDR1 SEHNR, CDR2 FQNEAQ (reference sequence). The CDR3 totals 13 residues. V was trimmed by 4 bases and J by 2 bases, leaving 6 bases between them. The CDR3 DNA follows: TGTGCCAGCAGCTCGGAGGCTGGAAACACCATATATTTT. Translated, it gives CASSSEAGNTIYF. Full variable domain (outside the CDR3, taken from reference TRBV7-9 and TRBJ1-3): DTGVSQNPRHKITKRGQNVTFRCDPISEHNRLYWYRQTLGQGPEFLTYFQNEAQLEKSRLLSDRFSAERPKGSFSTLEIQRTEQGDSAMYLCASSSEAGNTIYFGEGSWLTVV.

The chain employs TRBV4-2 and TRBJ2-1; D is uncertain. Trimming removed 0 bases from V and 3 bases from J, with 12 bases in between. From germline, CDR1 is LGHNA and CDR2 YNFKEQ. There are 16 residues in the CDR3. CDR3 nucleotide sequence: TGTGCCAGCAGCCAAGATCCCCCTCCTAGCTACAATGAGCAGTTCTTC. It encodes CASSQDPPPSYNEQFF.